This T cell receptor (beta chain) comes out of a study of T-cell reconstitution after alpha-beta-depleted transplantation in children. Unique molecular identifiers were used to barcode this TCRbeta library. TCRdb fed the PCR reads into MiXCR, producing one record per CDR3 protein. The data contain over 550,000 distinct CDR3 sequences, under 12% of them singletons. This clonotype was seen repeatedly, ten times or more. Trimming removed 0 bases from V and 8 bases from J; junction bases left unmatched: 8. CDR1 SGHDN and CDR2 FVKESK come from the germline V gene. CDR3 size: 16 residues. The source material was PBMCs from the stem cell graft donor, sampled from the stem cell graft. This clonotype was obtained from a human donor who donated a stem cell graft to a child with acute myeloid leukemia. The chain links TRBV14 to TRBJ2-3; TRBD2 agrees at 10 bases. The CDR3: CASSQEVWLAGVTQYF. CDR3 nucleotide sequence: TGTGCCAGCAGCCAAGAAGTTTGGCTAGCGGGAGTTACGCAGTATTTT.